The present TCR beta chain was sequenced within a study of cytomegalovirus exposure and HLA in healthy donors. Across the study: T cells numbering about 180 million yielded approximately 120 million unique TCR beta sequences in an earlier analysis. Points from the study as a whole: Reported findings show TCR beta sequences accurately forecast HLA-A and HLA-B alleles in most subjects.

A note on this clone: The antigen remains undetermined.

Primers: 60 Vbeta forward and 13 Jbeta reverse. Assay: immunoSEQ multiplex PCR; the TCRdb copy retains only in-frame clones and omits some. The profile covers fewer than 100,000 clones, with under 85% appearing a single time and 1.5% to 2.5% taken by the ten largest. Germline CDR1 MDHEN, CDR2 SYDVKM. The CDR3 is 15 residues long. The rearrangement uses TRBV28 and TRBJ2-5, with 9 positions matching TRBD2. The J call may be incorrect, as the DNA end agrees better with TRBJ2-7. The source of this sequence is a man aged 35 to 55 in good health and CMV-seronegative. The source material was PBMCs. The CDR3 protein is CASSSQVAGVYEQYF. CDR3 coding DNA: TGTGCCAGCAGTTCCCAGGTAGCGGGAGTTTACGAGCAGTACTTC.